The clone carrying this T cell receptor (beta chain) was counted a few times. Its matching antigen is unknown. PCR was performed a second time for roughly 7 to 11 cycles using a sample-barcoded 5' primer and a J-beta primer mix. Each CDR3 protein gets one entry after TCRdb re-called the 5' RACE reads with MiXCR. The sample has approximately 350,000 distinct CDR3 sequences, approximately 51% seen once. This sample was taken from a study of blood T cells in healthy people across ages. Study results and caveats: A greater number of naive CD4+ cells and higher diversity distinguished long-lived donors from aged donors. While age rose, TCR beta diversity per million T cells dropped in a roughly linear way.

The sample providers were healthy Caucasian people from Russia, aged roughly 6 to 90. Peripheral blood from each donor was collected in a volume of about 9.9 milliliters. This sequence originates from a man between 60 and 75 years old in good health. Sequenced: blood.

Written as DNA, the CDR3 is TGTGCCAGCAGCCAGAGCCAGAGCTCTCGCGAGCAGTACTTC. Translating it yields CASSQSQSSREQYF. The chain recombines TRBV4-2 with TRBJ2-7, with D unresolved. CDR1 LGHNA and CDR2 YNFKEQ come from the germline V gene. The CDR3 runs 14 residues. The germline V and J ends were trimmed by 3 bases and 6 bases, with 15 bases remaining between them.